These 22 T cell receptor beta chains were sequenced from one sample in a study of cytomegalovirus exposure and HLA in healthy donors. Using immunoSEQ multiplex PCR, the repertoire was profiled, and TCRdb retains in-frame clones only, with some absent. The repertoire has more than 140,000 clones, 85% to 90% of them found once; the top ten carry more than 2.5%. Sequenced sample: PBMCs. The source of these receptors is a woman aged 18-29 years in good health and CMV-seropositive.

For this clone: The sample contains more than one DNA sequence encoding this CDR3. The CDR3 loop reads CASSLAGGPTDTQYF. CDR3 DNA sequence: TGTGCCAGCAGCTTAGCGGGAGGGCCCACAGATACGCAGTATTTT. V gene TRBV11-2 combines with J gene TRBJ2-3; TRBD2 aligns across 8 bases. V was pared by 1 base and J by 2 bases, with 2 bases of the junction left unmatched. CDR1 and CDR2 from the germline V gene are SGHAT and FQNNGV. This CDR3 has 15 amino acids.

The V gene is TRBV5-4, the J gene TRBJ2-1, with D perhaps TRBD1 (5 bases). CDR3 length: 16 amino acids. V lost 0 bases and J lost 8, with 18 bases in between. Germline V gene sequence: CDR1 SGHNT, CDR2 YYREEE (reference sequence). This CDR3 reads CASSLGGSDMGYEQFF. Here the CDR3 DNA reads TGTGCCAGCAGCTTGGGGGGATCGGACATGGGATATGAGCAGTTCTTC.

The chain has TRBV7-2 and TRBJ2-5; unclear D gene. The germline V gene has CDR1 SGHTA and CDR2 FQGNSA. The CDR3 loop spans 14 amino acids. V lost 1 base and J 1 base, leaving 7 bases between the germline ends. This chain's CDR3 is CASSLVPSQETQYF. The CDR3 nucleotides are TGTGCCAGCAGCTTAGTCCCCAGCCAAGAGACCCAGTACTTC.

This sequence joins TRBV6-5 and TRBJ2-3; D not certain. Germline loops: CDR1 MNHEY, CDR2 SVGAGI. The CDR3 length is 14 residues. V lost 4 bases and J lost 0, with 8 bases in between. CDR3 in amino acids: CASSSSVSTDTQYF. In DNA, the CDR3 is TGTGCCAGCAGTTCCAGCGTTAGCACAGATACGCAGTATTTT.

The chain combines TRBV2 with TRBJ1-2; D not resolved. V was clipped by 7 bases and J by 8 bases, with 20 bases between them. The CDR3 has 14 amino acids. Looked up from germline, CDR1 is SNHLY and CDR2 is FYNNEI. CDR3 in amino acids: CASTNGGVPTGYTF. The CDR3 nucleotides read TGTGCCAGCACGAACGGAGGAGTTCCGACGGGCTACACCTTC.

The chain's CDR3 is CASSHNSGGWSTDTQYF. As DNA, the CDR3 is TGTGCCAGCAGCCATAACTCAGGGGGCTGGAGCACAGATACGCAGTATTTT. The rearrangement joins TRBV7-3 to TRBJ2-3; 8 bases agree with TRBD1. CDR1 SGHTA and CDR2 FQGTGA come from the germline V gene. CDR3 length equals 17 residues. Trimming removed 5 bases from V and 0 bases from J; junction bases left unmatched: 10.

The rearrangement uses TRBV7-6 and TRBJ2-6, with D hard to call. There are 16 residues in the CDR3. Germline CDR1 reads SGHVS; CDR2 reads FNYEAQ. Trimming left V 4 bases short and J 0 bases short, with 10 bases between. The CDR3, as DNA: TGTGCCAGCAGCTCCACTGCGAGCTCTGGGGCCAACGTCCTGACTTTC. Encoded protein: CASSSTASSGANVLTF.

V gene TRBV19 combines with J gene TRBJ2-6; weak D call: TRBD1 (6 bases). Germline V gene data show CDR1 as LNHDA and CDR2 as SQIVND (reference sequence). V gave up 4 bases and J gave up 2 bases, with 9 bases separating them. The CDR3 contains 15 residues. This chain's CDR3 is CASSTRGPGANVLTF. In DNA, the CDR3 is TGTGCCAGTAGTACCAGGGGCCCTGGGGCCAACGTCCTGACTTTC.

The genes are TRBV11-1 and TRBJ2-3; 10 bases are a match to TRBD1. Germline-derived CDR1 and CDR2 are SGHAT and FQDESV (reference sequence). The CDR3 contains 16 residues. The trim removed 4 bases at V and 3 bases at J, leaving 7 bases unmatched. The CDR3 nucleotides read TGTGCCAGCAGCTCTCCTTGGACAGGGGGGACAGATACGCAGTATTTT. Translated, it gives CASSSPWTGGTDTQYF. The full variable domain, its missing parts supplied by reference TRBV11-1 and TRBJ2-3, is EAEVAQSPRYKITEKSQAVAFWCDPISGHATLYWYRQILGQGPELLVQFQDESVVDDSQLPKDRFSAERLKGVDSTLKIQPAELGDSAMYLCASSSPWTGGTDTQYFGPGTRLTVL.

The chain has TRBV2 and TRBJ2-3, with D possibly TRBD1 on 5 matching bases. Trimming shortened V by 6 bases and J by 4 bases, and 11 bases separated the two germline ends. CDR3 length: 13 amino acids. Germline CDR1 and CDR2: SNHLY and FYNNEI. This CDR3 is CASSAGFPDTQYF. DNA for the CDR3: TGTGCCAGCAGCGCAGGGTTTCCAGATACGCAGTATTTT. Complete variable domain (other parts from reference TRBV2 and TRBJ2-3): EPEVTQTPSHQVTQMGQEVILRCVPISNHLYFYWYRQILGQKVEFLVSFYNNEISEKSEIFDDQFSVERPDGSNFTLKIRSTKLEDSAMYFCASSAGFPDTQYFGPGTRLTVL.

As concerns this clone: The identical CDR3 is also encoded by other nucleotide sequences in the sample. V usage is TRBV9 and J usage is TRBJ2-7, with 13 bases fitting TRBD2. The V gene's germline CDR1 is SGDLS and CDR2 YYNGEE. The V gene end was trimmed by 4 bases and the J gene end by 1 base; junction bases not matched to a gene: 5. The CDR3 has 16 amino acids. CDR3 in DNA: TGTGCCAGCAGCCCCCGACTAGCGGGAGGATCCTACGAGCAGTACTTC. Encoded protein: CASSPRLAGGSYEQYF.

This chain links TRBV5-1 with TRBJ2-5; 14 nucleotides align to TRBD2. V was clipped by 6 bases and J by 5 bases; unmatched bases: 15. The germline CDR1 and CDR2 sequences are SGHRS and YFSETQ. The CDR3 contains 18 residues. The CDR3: CASTRLAGGLRIRETQYF. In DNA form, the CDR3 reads TGCGCCAGCACCCGACTAGCGGGAGGGCTTCGGATCAGGGAGACCCAGTACTTC.

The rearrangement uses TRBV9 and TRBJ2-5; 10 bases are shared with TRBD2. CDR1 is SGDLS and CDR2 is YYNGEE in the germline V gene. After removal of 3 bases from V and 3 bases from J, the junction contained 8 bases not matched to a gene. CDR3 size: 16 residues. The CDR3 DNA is TGTGCCAGCAGCGAACTGATAGCGGGAGGAGAAGAGACCCAGTACTTC. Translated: CASSELIAGGEETQYF.

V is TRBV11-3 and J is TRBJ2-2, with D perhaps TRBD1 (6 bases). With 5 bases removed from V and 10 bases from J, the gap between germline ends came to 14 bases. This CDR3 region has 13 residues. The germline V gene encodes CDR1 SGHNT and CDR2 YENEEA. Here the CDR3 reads CASSPGQTSELFF. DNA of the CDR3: TGTGCCAGCAGCCCTGGACAGACCTCGGAGCTGTTTTTT.

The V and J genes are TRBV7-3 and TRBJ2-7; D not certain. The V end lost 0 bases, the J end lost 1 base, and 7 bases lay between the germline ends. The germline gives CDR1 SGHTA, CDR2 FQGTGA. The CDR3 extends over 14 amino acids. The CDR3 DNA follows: TGTGCCAGCAGCTTAACTAGTGTTTCCTACGAGCAGTACTTC. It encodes CASSLTSVSYEQYF.

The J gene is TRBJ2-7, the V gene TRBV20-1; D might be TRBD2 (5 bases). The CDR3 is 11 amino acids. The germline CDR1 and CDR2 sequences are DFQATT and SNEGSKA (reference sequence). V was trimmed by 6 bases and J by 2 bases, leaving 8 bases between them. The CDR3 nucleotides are TGCAGTGCGAGGGATCCCTACGAGCAGTACTTC. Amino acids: CSARDPYEQYF.

The CDR3 DNA sequence: TGTGCCAGCAGCGTAATGGGGAGTAGCGAGGACTACGAGCAGTACTTC. It specifies CASSVMGSSEDYEQYF. The V and J genes are TRBV9 and TRBJ2-7; D might be TRBD2 (5 bases). Per the germline V gene, CDR1 is SGDLS and CDR2 is YYNGEE. The CDR3 is 16 amino acids. The V end was cut by 1 base, the J end by 3 bases, with 17 bases between.

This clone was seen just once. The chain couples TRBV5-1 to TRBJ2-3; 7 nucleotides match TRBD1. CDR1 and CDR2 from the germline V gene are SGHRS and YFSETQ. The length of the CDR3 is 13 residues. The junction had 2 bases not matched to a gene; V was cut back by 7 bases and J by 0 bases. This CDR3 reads CASGGQSTDTQYF. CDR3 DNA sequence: TGCGCCAGCGGGGGACAGAGCACAGATACGCAGTATTTT.

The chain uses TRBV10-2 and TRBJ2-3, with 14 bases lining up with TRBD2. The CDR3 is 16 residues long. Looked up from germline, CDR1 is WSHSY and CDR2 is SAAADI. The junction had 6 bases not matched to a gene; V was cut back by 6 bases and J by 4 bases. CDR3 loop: CASRGLAGVGPDTQYF. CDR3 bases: TGCGCCAGCAGGGGACTAGCGGGAGTCGGGCCAGATACGCAGTATTTT.

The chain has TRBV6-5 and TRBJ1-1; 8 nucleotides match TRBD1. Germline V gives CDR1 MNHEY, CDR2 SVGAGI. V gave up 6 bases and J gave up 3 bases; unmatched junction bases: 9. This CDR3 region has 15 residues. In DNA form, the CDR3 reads TGTGCCAGCAGACCAGATCAGGGGGCGTACACTGAAGCTTTCTTT. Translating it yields CASRPDQGAYTEAFF.

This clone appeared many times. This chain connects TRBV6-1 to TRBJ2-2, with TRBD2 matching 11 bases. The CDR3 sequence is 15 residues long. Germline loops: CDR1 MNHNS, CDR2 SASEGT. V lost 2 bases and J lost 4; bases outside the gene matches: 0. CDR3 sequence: CASSELAGGTGELFF. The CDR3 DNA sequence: TGTGCCAGCAGTGAACTAGCGGGAGGCACCGGGGAGCTGTTTTTT.

This CDR3 reads CASSLATGNEQYF. For the CDR3, the DNA is TGTGCCAGCAGCTTAGCTACAGGGAACGAGCAGTACTTC. The rearrangement joins TRBV7-2 to TRBJ2-7; perhaps TRBD1 as D (6 bases). This CDR3 has 13 amino acids. V lost 0 bases, J lost 5 bases, and 8 bases lay in between. The germline CDR1 and CDR2 sequences are SGHTA and FQGNSA. The variable domain in full, with the rest retrieved from reference TRBV7-2 and TRBJ2-7, is GAGVSQSPSNKVTEKGKDVELRCDPISGHTALYWYRQSLGQGLEFLIYFQGNSAPDKSGLPSDRFSAERTGGSVSTLTIQRTQQEDSAVYLCASSLATGNEQYFGPGTRLTVT.